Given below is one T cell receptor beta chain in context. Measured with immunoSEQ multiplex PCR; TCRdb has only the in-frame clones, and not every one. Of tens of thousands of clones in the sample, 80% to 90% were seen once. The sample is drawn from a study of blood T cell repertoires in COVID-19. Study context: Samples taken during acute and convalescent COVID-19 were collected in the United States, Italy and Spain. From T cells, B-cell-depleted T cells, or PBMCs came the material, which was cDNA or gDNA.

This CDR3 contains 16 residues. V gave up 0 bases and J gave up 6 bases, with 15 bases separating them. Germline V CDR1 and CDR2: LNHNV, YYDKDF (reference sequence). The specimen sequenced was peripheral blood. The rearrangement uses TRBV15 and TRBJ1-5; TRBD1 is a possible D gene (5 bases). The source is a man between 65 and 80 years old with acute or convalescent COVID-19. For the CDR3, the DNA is TGTGCCACCAGCAGAGAGGTGAGGACATCTGGTCAGCCCCAGCATTTT. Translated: CATSREVRTSGQPQHF.